The following is a T cell receptor beta chain sequence with its context. Its antigen is undetermined. The germline CDR1 and CDR2 sequences are MNHEY and SMNVEV (reference sequence). The CDR3 is 15 residues long. The data stem from a study of CXCR3-negative and CXCR3-positive naive CD8 T cells. General study results and limits: When CXCR3-positive naive cells were set against CXCR3-negative naive cells, the former had more hydrophobic TRB CDR3s.

UMI-labeled 5' RACE yielded the TRB cDNA libraries. With the 5' RACE reads reprocessed, TCRdb shows one record per CDR3 protein and no DNA. This repertoire includes more than 100,000 distinct CDR3 sequences. The V and J genes are TRBV27 and TRBJ2-7. Input material: naive CXCR3+ CD8+ T cells from blood. The sample's subset: CD45RO-CCR7+CD27+CD95- naive CD8+ T cells expressing CXCR3 (TNR3+). The clonotype comes from a human donor in good health. Some clones in this sample may be carry-over from other donors' samples. CDR3 sequence reads: CASSLSSGVLYEQYF.